The clone carrying this T cell receptor beta chain has a handful of counts. Its antigen is currently unknown. The data were taken from a study of T cell responses to AZD1222 COVID-19 vaccine. Study observations and caveats: Spike-spanning, vaccine-associated CD4 TCRs were dominant at 160-218 and 743-854. Clonal diversity was possibly underestimated; the donors were predominantly white British and more often female.

Using immunoSEQ multiplex PCR, the repertoire was profiled, and TCRdb retains in-frame clones only, with some absent. This sample has approximately 140,000 clones, with 90% found just once. Second doses at about 4 or about 12 weeks were pooled. The germline CDR1 and CDR2 sequences are SEHNR and FQNEAQ (reference sequence). The CDR3 extends over 14 amino acids. V dropped 8 bases and J dropped 5; count of bases not matched to a gene: 5. The receptor was isolated from an adult who received the AZD1222 COVID-19 vaccine. The chain links TRBV7-9 to TRBJ1-6; 8 bases align to TRBD1. The sequenced sample was peripheral blood, obtained 28 days after the second AZD1222 dose. The CDR3: CASAQTGDNSPLHF. The DNA for the CDR3 is TGTGCCAGCGCCCAGACAGGGGATAATTCACCCCTCCACTTT.